This is a list of T cell receptor beta chains from one sample in a study of T cells in Graves' hyperthyroidism and ophthalmopathy. TCRdb reanalysed the multiplex PCR reads using MiXCR and keeps one entry per CDR3 protein. The sample shows about 420,000 distinct CDR3 sequences, approximately 14% of them seen only once. Sequencing was carried out using blood. Receptors originate from a woman under 30 with Graves' hyperthyroidism. CDR3s include the opening cysteine and the closing phenylalanine or tryptophan. D genes are given only for firm matches. Not all rows give a size; the values are once, few, many and, for expanded clones, a class.

d_gene	v_gene	abundance	j_gene	CDR3aa	CDR3nt
TRBD2	TRBV5-4	many	TRBJ2-1	CASSFGRASYNEQFF	TGTGCCAGCAGCTTCGGGAGGGCCTCCTACAATGAGCAGTTCTTC
NA	TRBV20-1	many	TRBJ2-5	CSAVLETQYF	TGCAGTGCCGTCCTGGAGACCCAGTACTTC
TRBD2	TRBV9	few	TRBJ2-1	CASSSSGVPNEQFF	TGTGCCAGCAGTTCAAGCGGGGTTCCCAATGAGCAGTTCTTC
TRBD2	TRBV30	many	TRBJ2-1	CAWRGGTSGRDNEQFF	TGTGCCTGGAGGGGGGGGACTAGCGGGAGGGACAATGAGCAGTTCTTC
TRBD2	TRBV27	many	TRBJ2-1	CASSFYSGSYEQFF	TGTGCCAGCAGTTTTTATAGCGGGAGTTATGAGCAGTTCTTC
NA	TRBV9	many	TRBJ2-3	CASSASPDTQYF	TGTGCCAGCAGCGCGTCCCCCGATACGCAGTATTTT
NA	TRBV6-1	many	TRBJ2-1	CASTPGGQRPHEQFF	TGTGCCAGCACCCCGGGTGGGCAACGGCCCCATGAGCAGTTCTTC
NA	TRBV6-4	NA	TRBJ2-3	CASSDSETDTQYF	TGTGCCAGCAGTGACTCGGAGACAGATACGCAGTATTTT
NA	TRBV19	NA	TRBJ1-1	CASISGIKNTEAFF	TGTGCCAGTATTTCGGGCATCAAGAACACTGAAGCTTTCTTT
NA	TRBV20-1	many	TRBJ1-4	CSARAPVGKEKLFF	TGCAGTGCTAGAGCCCCGGTTGGGAAGGAAAAACTGTTTTTT
NA	TRBV10-3	many	TRBJ1-1	CAIRGVRGTEAFF	TGTGCCATCAGGGGGGTCAGGGGCACTGAAGCTTTCTTT
NA	TRBV12-3/TRBV12-4	NA	TRBJ1-1	CASLPRGLPANTEAFF	TGTGCCAGCCTCCCTCGGGGATTGCCGGCAAACACTGAAGCTTTCTTT
NA	TRBV9	many	TRBJ2-7	CASSVSAALPGDEQYF	TGTGCCAGCAGCGTTTCTGCGGCGCTCCCAGGAGACGAGCAGTACTTC